This T cell receptor beta chain was found in a study of beta chain features in type 1 diabetes. On the study more broadly: Age, gender and cell yields were similar between patients and healthy donors.

This CDR3 spans 16 amino acids. Trimming removed 5 bases at V and 2 bases at J, with 18 bases between. CDR1 and CDR2 from the germline V gene are SGHRS and YFSETQ. General study findings and limits: The naive, central memory and Treg TCRB repertoires looked more alike in patients than they did in healthy donors.

Expressed TCRB transcripts were sequenced, since all the RNA that had been isolated was reverse transcribed. The repertoire was sequenced with immunoSEQ multiplex PCR; TCRdb's copy has only in-frame clones and lacks some. The repertoire holds roughly 450,000 clones, with 9.5% to 12% as singletons. About this clone itself: The target antigen is unknown.

Sequenced: naive CD4+ T cells from blood. The TCR comes from a woman between 18 and 29 years old in good health. J is TRBJ2-3 and V is TRBV5-1; D might be TRBD1 (5 bases). The CDR3 is CASSPGHVVDTDTQYF. Here the CDR3 DNA reads TGCGCCAGCAGTCCAGGACACGTAGTTGACACAGATACGCAGTATTTT.